The clone carrying this TCR beta chain came up a few times. The data were taken from a study of cytomegalovirus exposure and HLA in healthy donors. Generated by immunoSEQ multiplex PCR, the TCRdb table keeps only in-frame clones and is missing some. The sample lists 160,000 or so clones; just under 90% were seen once. Trimming pared 1 base from V and 7 bases from J, leaving 16 bases between. This CDR3 has 16 amino acids. Per the germline V gene, CDR1 is LGHNA and CDR2 is YNFKEQ. The V gene is TRBV4-2, the J gene TRBJ1-4; D is perhaps TRBD1 (6 bases). This receptor was obtained from a woman younger than 45 in good health and CMV-seronegative. The sequencing input was PBMCs. As DNA, the CDR3 is TGTGCCAGCAGCCAAGTCGAAGGAGGACAGATTGAAAAACTGTTTTTT. It specifies CASSQVEGGQIEKLFF.